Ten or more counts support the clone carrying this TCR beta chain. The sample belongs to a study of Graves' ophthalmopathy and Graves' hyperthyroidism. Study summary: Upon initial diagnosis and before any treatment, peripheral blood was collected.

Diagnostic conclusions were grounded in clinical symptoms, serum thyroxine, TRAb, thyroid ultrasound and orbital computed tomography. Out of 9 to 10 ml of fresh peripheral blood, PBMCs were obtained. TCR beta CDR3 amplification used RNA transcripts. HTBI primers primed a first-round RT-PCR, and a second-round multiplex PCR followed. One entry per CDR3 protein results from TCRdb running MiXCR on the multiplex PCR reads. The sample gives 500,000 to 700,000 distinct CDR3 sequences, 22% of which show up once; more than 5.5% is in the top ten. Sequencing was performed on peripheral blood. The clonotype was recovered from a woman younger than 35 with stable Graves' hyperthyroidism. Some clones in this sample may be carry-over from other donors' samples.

The CDR3 DNA reads as TGTGCCAGCAGCTACCCGGGGGGATACGCTTTCTTT. Its translation is CASSYPGGYAFF. The chain carries TRBV7-9 and TRBJ1-1, with D perhaps matching TRBD1 (5 bases). V lost 4 bases and J lost 11, with 14 bases in between. The CDR3 sequence is 12 residues long. Germline loops: CDR1 SEHNR, CDR2 FQNEAQ (reference sequence). The full variable domain, in which reference TRBV7-9 and TRBJ1-1 provide the parts outside the CDR3, is DTGVSQNPRHKITKRGQNVTFRCDPISEHNRLYWYRQTLGQGPEFLTYFQNEAQLEKSRLLSDRFSAERPKGSFSTLEIQRTEQGDSAMYLCASSYPGGYAFFGQGTRLTVV.